The 21 T cell receptor beta chains below come from one sample, sequenced in a study of cytomegalovirus exposure and HLA in healthy donors. Primers for the PCR totalled 60 Vbeta and 13 Jbeta. The assay was immunoSEQ multiplex PCR, and TCRdb's table has in-frame clones only and misses some. The table has about 170,000 clones, around 81% seen once; the top ten hold 2% to 2.5%. The material sequenced was PBMCs. The receptors originated from a woman aged 25 to 39 in good health and CMV-seropositive.

This chain connects TRBV7-9 to TRBJ2-7; weak D call: TRBD1 (6 bases). This CDR3 is built from 12 residues. CDR1 is SEHNR and CDR2 is FQNEAQ in the germline V gene (reference sequence). V lost 5 bases, J lost 7 bases, and 12 bases lay in between. This CDR3 is CASSQTGYEQYF. CDR3 nucleotides: TGTGCCAGCAGCCAAACAGGGTATGAGCAGTACTTC.

The V call is TRBV4-3, the J call TRBJ2-7; D may be TRBD1 (6 bases). The CDR3 loop spans 14 amino acids. Trimming took off 6 bases at V and 3 bases at J, with 15 bases between the two ends. Looked up from germline, CDR1 is LGHNA and CDR2 is YSLEER. The CDR3 coding sequence is TGCGCCAGCAGTCCAGGGGTGTTTGACTACGAGCAGTACTTC. Amino acid sequence: CASSPGVFDYEQYF.

V gene TRBV9 combines with J gene TRBJ1-3; 11 bases line up with TRBD1. The CDR3 has 16 amino acids. V lost 4 bases and J lost 3; bases outside the gene matches: 6. Germline V lookup: CDR1 SGDLS, CDR2 YYNGEE. CDR3 amino acids: CASSSRTGGLGNTIYF. CDR3 nucleotides: TGTGCCAGCAGCTCCCGGACAGGGGGCCTTGGAAACACCATATATTTT.

The rearrangement uses TRBV5-1 and TRBJ2-7, with a possible D match to TRBD2 (5 bases). The V end was cut by 2 bases, the J end by 7 bases, with 10 bases between. This CDR3 has 12 amino acids. The germline V gene encodes CDR1 SGHRS and CDR2 YFSETQ. Here the CDR3 reads CASSFNEGEQYF. Written as DNA, the CDR3 is TGCGCCAGCAGCTTCAACGAGGGAGAGCAGTACTTC.

This rearrangement joins TRBV5-1 to TRBJ2-1; 9 nucleotides agree with TRBD2. The CDR3 is made up of 16 amino acids. Per germline, CDR1 SGHRS and CDR2 YFSETQ. The V and J ends lost 5 bases and 5 bases, in that order; junction bases with no gene match: 11. In nucleotides, the CDR3 is TGCGCCAGCAGATCTAGCGGGGAGGCTAAAAACAATGAGCAGTTCTTC. It is translated as CASRSSGEAKNNEQFF.

This clone has only a few counts. This chain connects TRBV6-5 to TRBJ1-3; the match to TRBD1 covers 9 bases. Germline CDR1 and CDR2: MNHEY and SVGAGI. The V gene end was trimmed by 6 bases and the J gene end by 7 bases; junction bases not matched to a gene: 10. The CDR3 sequence is 15 residues long. CDR3 sequence reads: CASRSGQGIVNTIYF. DNA for the CDR3: TGTGCCAGCAGATCGGGACAGGGTATTGTGAACACCATATATTTT.

The chain recombines TRBV7-6 with TRBJ1-4; 11 bases agree with TRBD1. CDR1 is SGHVS, CDR2 FNYEAQ, per germline. V trimming: 5 bases; J trimming: 7 bases; junction bases outside the gene matches: 9. The CDR3 is 16 residues long. The CDR3 loop reads CASSPISGTGGEKLFF. The CDR3 DNA is TGTGCCAGCAGCCCTATTAGCGGGACAGGGGGTGAAAAACTGTTTTTT.

This chain uses TRBV6-6 with TRBJ1-1; D ambiguous. This CDR3 is built from 12 residues. The V end lost 8 bases, the J end lost 5 bases, and 12 bases lay between the germline ends. CDR1 and CDR2 (germline): MNHNY, SVGAGI (reference sequence). This CDR3 reads CASQWGDTEAFF. CDR3 bases: TGTGCCAGCCAATGGGGAGATACTGAAGCTTTCTTT.

V gene TRBV7-2 combines with J gene TRBJ2-7, with TRBD2 matching 11 bases. The V and J ends lost 4 bases and 3 bases, in that order; junction bases with no gene match: 2. The CDR3 has 14 amino acids. Germline V CDR1 and CDR2: SGHTA, FQGNSA. The CDR3 sequence: CASSSGTSGYEQYF. DNA for the CDR3: TGTGCCAGCAGCTCCGGGACTAGCGGCTACGAGCAGTACTTC.

The gene calls are TRBV10-3 and TRBJ1-4; no clear D gene. Germline CDR1 reads ENHRY; CDR2 reads SYGVKD. Trimming cost V 2 bases and J 5 bases, with 15 bases left between them. CDR3 length equals 16 residues. CDR3 loop: CAISEKSAGLNEKLFF. The CDR3 nucleotides are TGTGCCATCAGTGAGAAATCGGCAGGCTTGAATGAAAAACTGTTTTTT.

The CDR3 here is CASSYHTGPGTEAFF. The CDR3, as DNA: TGTGCCAGCAGTTACCACACAGGGCCGGGAACTGAAGCTTTCTTT. This chain uses TRBV6-5 with TRBJ1-1; D is perhaps TRBD1 (6 bases). CDR1 is MNHEY and CDR2 is SVGAGI in the germline V gene. Trimming removed 2 bases from V and 5 bases from J, with 15 bases in between. The CDR3 runs to 15 residues.

The chain joins TRBV5-1 to TRBJ2-7; a weak D match, TRBD1 (5 bases). Looked up from germline, CDR1 is SGHRS and CDR2 is YFSETQ. The CDR3 runs 15 residues. Trimming removed 4 bases from V and 6 bases from J, with 20 bases in between. CDR3 sequence: CASSAGVDRGSEQYF. CDR3 DNA sequence: TGCGCCAGCAGCGCTGGGGTGGATAGGGGCAGCGAGCAGTACTTC. The full variable domain, its missing parts supplied by reference TRBV5-1 and TRBJ2-7, is KAGVTQTPRYLIKTRGQQVTLSCSPISGHRSVSWYQQTPGQGLQFLFEYFSETQRNKGNFPGRFSGRQFSNSRSEMNVSTLELGDSALYLCASSAGVDRGSEQYFGPGTRLTVT.

The chain links TRBV7-9 to TRBJ1-1; D is perhaps TRBD1 (6 bases). Per the germline V gene, CDR1 is SEHNR and CDR2 is FQNEAQ (reference sequence). V was pared by 5 bases and J by 4 bases, with 11 bases between. The CDR3 is 13 residues long. The CDR3 loop reads CASSRRGGTEAFF. The CDR3 nucleotides read TGTGCCAGCAGCCGCAGGGGTGGCACTGAAGCTTTCTTT.

This clone was counted a few times. DNA of the CDR3: TGTGCCAGCAGTGCCGGGGTCTCTGGAAACACCATATATTTT. Protein: CASSAGVSGNTIYF. The rearrangement links TRBV6-1 to TRBJ1-3; D unclear. The CDR3 sequence is 14 residues long. Per the germline V gene, CDR1 is MNHNS and CDR2 is SASEGT. The V gene lost 4 bases and the J gene lost 0 bases, with 7 bases spanning the gap.

The chain carries TRBV19 and TRBJ2-2; 7 bases fit TRBD1. V shed 3 bases and J 1 base; nucleotides not matched to a gene: 2. There are 15 residues in the CDR3. The germline V gene has CDR1 LNHDA and CDR2 SQIVND (reference sequence). CDR3 residues: CASSMRTGNTGELFF. DNA of the CDR3: TGTGCCAGTAGTATGAGGACAGGGAACACCGGGGAGCTGTTTTTT.

The rearrangement uses TRBV5-1 and TRBJ2-5; no definite D call. With the DNA end fitting TRBJ2-7 better, the J assignment may be wrong. This CDR3 spans 13 amino acids. Germline V gives CDR1 SGHRS, CDR2 YFSETQ. CDR3 DNA: TGCGCCAGCAGCCCGACGACGCACTACGAGCAGTACTTC. This sequence encodes CASSPTTHYEQYF.

In DNA form, the CDR3 reads TGCAGTGCTAGAGATCTCGGGGAGGCTTTCTTT. Translating it yields CSARDLGEAFF. The rearrangement uses TRBV20-1 and TRBJ1-1; D remains ambiguous. Trimming cost V 0 bases and J 11 bases, with 10 bases left between them. The CDR3 sequence is 11 residues long. Per the germline V gene, CDR1 is DFQATT and CDR2 is SNEGSKA (reference sequence).

The chain has TRBV5-6 and TRBJ2-3, with D unresolved. CDR1 and CDR2 (germline): SGHDT, YYEEEE. Trimming pared 2 bases from V and 4 bases from J, leaving 8 bases between. The CDR3 has 13 residues. The CDR3 DNA sequence: TGTGCCAGCAGCTTTGAACGGGCAGATACGCAGTATTTT. This codes for CASSFERADTQYF. The full variable domain, its missing parts supplied by reference TRBV5-6 and TRBJ2-3, is DAGVTQSPTHLIKTRGQQVTLRCSPKSGHDTVSWYQQALGQGPQFIFQYYEEEERQRGNFPDRFSGHQFPNYSSELNVNALLLGDSALYLCASSFERADTQYFGPGTRLTVL.

The J gene is TRBJ1-5, the V gene TRBV4-1, with D possibly TRBD1 on 5 matching bases. Deletions cut 1 base from V and 2 bases from J, with 12 bases between. In germline, CDR1 is MGHRA, CDR2 YSYEKL. The CDR3 is 16 residues long. The CDR3 sequence: CASSQVQGAGNQPQHF. The CDR3 DNA reads as TGCGCCAGCAGCCAAGTACAAGGGGCAGGCAATCAGCCCCAGCATTTT.

In this sample, this clone turned up once. The rearrangement uses TRBV25-1 and TRBJ1-2; possible D gene TRBD1, 6 bases. V was trimmed by 3 bases and J by 0 bases, leaving 11 bases between them. The CDR3 has 15 amino acids. Germline CDR1 reads MGHDK; CDR2 reads SYGVNS. In DNA, the CDR3 is TGTGCCAGCAGTGACAGGGGAGGGGCTAACTATGGCTACACCTTC. Protein: CASSDRGGANYGYTF.

The DNA for the CDR3 is TGCGCCAGCAGCTTGCAGGGGCAGGGCACAGATACGCAGTATTTT. It yields the protein CASSLQGQGTDTQYF. The V and J genes are TRBV5-1 and TRBJ2-3, with a weak D call TRBD1 (6 bases). V lost 1 base, J lost 1 base, and 10 bases lay in between. The CDR3 has 15 residues. Germline V gene data show CDR1 as SGHRS and CDR2 as YFSETQ.